This T cell receptor (beta chain) was sequenced during a study of beta chain features in type 1 diabetes. For the study at large: Some 110 million sorted cells were examined across all samples.

The germline gives CDR1 LNHDA, CDR2 SQIVND (reference sequence). Trimming shortened V by 6 bases and J by 4 bases, and 15 bases separated the two germline ends. This CDR3 has 15 amino acids. The entirety of the isolated RNA underwent reverse transcription, so expressed TCRB transcripts were sequenced. Measured with immunoSEQ multiplex PCR; TCRdb has only the in-frame clones, and not every one. The table has about 900,000 clones, 17% seen once. Sequenced input: naive CD4+ T cells from blood. The rearrangement uses TRBV19 and TRBJ2-2; no clear D gene. The sequence came from a woman aged 18-29 years in good health. The CDR3 sequence is CASRNAEDGTGELFF. CDR3 in DNA: TGTGCCAGTAGAAACGCCGAGGACGGCACCGGGGAGCTGTTTTTT.